These T cell receptor beta chains were read from a single sample in a study of cytomegalovirus exposure and HLA in healthy donors. Assay: immunoSEQ multiplex PCR; the TCRdb copy retains only in-frame clones and omits some. Here the sample spans some 200,000 clones, around 81% being singletons. Material: PBMCs. These receptors were taken from a woman between 18 and 30 years old in good health and CMV-seropositive. Each CDR3 is given with its conserved first and last residue. D genes are given only for firm matches. The size of a clone is reported for some rows only, either as once, few or many, or as a class for expanded clones.

j_call cdr3_length d_call clone_size v_call cdr3_aa cdr3_nt
TRBJ2-2 14 TRBD2 - TRBV6-6 CASVTPGGAGELFF TGTGCCAGCGTCACCCCGGGGGGGGCCGGGGAGCTGTTTTTT
TRBJ2-2 14 TRBD2 - TRBV27 CASSPGGGLGELFF TGTGCCAGCAGTCCCGGGGGGGGTTTAGGGGAGCTGTTTTTT
TRBJ2-7 15 TRBD2 - TRBV4-2 CASSQELAGAYEQYF TGTGCCAGCAGCCAAGAACTAGCGGGGGCCTACGAGCAGTACTTC
TRBJ2-1 12 - - TRBV7-9 CASSWGPNEQFF TGTGCCAGCAGCTGGGGCCCCAATGAGCAGTTCTTC
TRBJ2-5 15 - once TRBV29-1 CSVVPFPGSQETQYF TGCAGCGTTGTGCCGTTTCCGGGGTCCCAAGAGACCCAGTACTTC
TRBJ1-4 16 - once TRBV5-6 CASSFPSRRDGEKLFF TGTGCCAGCAGCTTCCCATCCCGGAGGGATGGTGAAAAACTGTTTTTT
TRBJ2-1 17 TRBD2 many TRBV28 CASSFPRLAHSYNEQFF TGTGCCAGCAGTTTCCCCCGACTAGCACATTCCTACAATGAGCAGTTCTTC
TRBJ2-2 14 - once TRBV6-6 CASKTGGLSGELFF TGTGCCAGCAAGACGGGGGGCCTATCCGGGGAGCTGTTTTTT
TRBJ1-4 17 TRBD1 - TRBV5-4 CASSSYGPGQTNEKLFF TGTGCCAGCAGCTCGTATGGCCCGGGACAGACTAATGAAAAACTGTTTTTT
TRBJ1-4 16 - - TRBV5-1 CASSVGQAATNEKLFF TGCGCCAGCAGCGTAGGACAAGCAGCAACTAATGAAAAACTGTTTTTT
TRBJ2-1 12 TRBD2 - TRBV10-2 CASSGLGGEQFF TGCGCCAGCAGCGGACTAGGCGGTGAGCAGTTCTTC
TRBJ2-7 13 TRBD2 - TRBV7-3 CASSLGRGHEQYF TGTGCCAGCAGTTTAGGGAGGGGCCACGAGCAGTACTTC
TRBJ2-2 17 TRBD2 - TRBV4-2 CASKRTSGGFLTGELFF TGTGCCAGCAAGAGGACTAGCGGGGGTTTTCTCACCGGGGAGCTGTTTTTT
TRBJ1-6 15 - - TRBV6-4 CASSEVPSGNSPLHF TGTGCCAGCAGTGAAGTCCCCTCGGGTAATTCACCCCTCCACTTT
TRBJ1-1 14 - - TRBV28 CASSPSTGGTEAFF TGTGCCAGCAGTCCTTCCACGGGGGGCACTGAAGCTTTCTTT
TRBJ2-5 13 - - TRBV2 CASSAGVQETQYF TGTGCCAGCAGTGCGGGGGTCCAAGAGACCCAGTACTTC
TRBJ1-5 18 - - TRBV21-1 CASSLNGVGRGSNQPQHF -
TRBJ2-7 16 TRBD2 - TRBV15 CATSRDWGGSSYEQYF TGTGCCACCAGCAGAGATTGGGGGGGATCCTCCTACGAGCAGTACTTC
TRBJ2-7 16 - - TRBV7-9 CASSSAPGQGIYEQYF TGTGCCAGCAGCTCCGCCCCTGGCCAGGGGATTTACGAGCAGTACTTC
TRBJ2-3 15 TRBD1 once TRBV19 CASRPSRGQADTQYF TGTGCCAGTAGACCTAGCAGGGGGCAGGCAGATACGCAGTATTTT
TRBJ2-1 15 TRBD1 few TRBV5-1 CASSPRDRAYNEQFF TGCGCCAGCAGCCCTCGGGACAGGGCCTACAATGAGCAGTTCTTC
TRBJ1-2 14 TRBD1 - TRBV10-3 CAISGTGDNYGYTF TGTGCCATCAGTGGGACAGGGGATAACTATGGCTACACCTTC
TRBJ1-2 11 - - TRBV7-9 CASSRGYGYTF TGTGCCAGCAGCCGGGGTTACGGCTACACCTTC
TRBJ2-7 11 - - TRBV21-1 CAQWGPYEQYF TGTGCCCAGTGGGGCCCCTACGAGCAGTACTTC
TRBJ2-2 15 - - TRBV18 CASSPVRANTGELFF TGTGCCAGCTCACCGGTCCGCGCGAACACCGGGGAGCTGTTTTTT
TRBJ2-3 15 TRBD1 - TRBV5-1 CASSDRGPSTDTQYF TGCGCCAGCAGCGACAGGGGTCCTAGCACAGATACGCAGTATTTT
TRBJ2-3 15 TRBD2 - TRBV6-1 CASSVSGGAPDTQYF TGTGCCAGCAGTGTTAGCGGGGGGGCCCCAGATACGCAGTATTTT
TRBJ2-1 14 TRBD2 - TRBV4-3 CASSQETGRDEQFF TGCGCCAGCAGCCAAGAGACGGGGAGGGATGAGCAGTTCTTC
TRBJ2-3 14 TRBD2 - TRBV7-9 CASTPSGSWNTQYF TGTGCCAGCACCCCTAGCGGGAGCTGGAATACGCAGTATTTT
TRBJ1-5 16 TRBD1 - TRBV5-1 CASSLEGQGFNQPQHF TGCGCCAGCAGCTTGGAAGGACAGGGATTTAATCAGCCCCAGCATTTT
TRBJ2-7 16 - - TRBV4-3 CASSQDGGRWDDEQYF TGCGCCAGCAGCCAAGATGGGGGCAGGTGGGACGACGAGCAGTACTTC
TRBJ2-7 15 TRBD2 - TRBV5-1 CASSLGGRDSYEQYF TGCGCCAGCAGCTTGGGTGGGAGGGACTCCTACGAGCAGTACTTC
TRBJ1-3 13 - - TRBV5-4 CASSLWAGGAIYF TGTGCCAGCAGCTTGTGGGCAGGAGGTGCCATATATTTT
TRBJ2-4 14 - few TRBV19 CASSRLDGKNIQYF TGTGCCAGTAGTAGACTAGATGGCAAAAACATTCAGTACTTC
TRBJ2-7 12 - once TRBV7-9 CASSSYRIEQYF TGTGCCAGCAGCTCGTACAGGATCGAGCAGTACTTC
TRBJ1-2 16 - - TRBV4-3 CASSQGVAAANYGYTF TGCGCCAGCAGCCAAGGGGTAGCCGCAGCTAACTATGGCTACACCTTC
TRBJ1-2 13 - few TRBV2 CASSGGTNYGYTF TGTGCCAGCAGTGGAGGCACTAACTATGGCTACACCTTC
TRBJ2-7 15 TRBD1 - TRBV4-3 CASSPEGTGTYEQYF TGCGCCAGCAGCCCAGAAGGGACAGGTACTTACGAGCAGTACTTC
TRBJ2-1 16 - - TRBV11-3 CASSLGGQSSYNEQFF TGTGCCAGCAGCTTGGGGGGACAGAGCTCCTACAATGAGCAGTTCTTC
TRBJ1-5 17 TRBD1 - TRBV7-8 CASSPQRLGTGVPYLHF TGTGCCAGCAGCCCTCAACGACTCGGGACAGGAGTTCCTTACCTACATTTT
TRBJ1-4 15 TRBD1 - TRBV5-6 CASSQRQGAGEKLFF TGTGCCAGCAGCCAGAGACAGGGGGCCGGGGAAAAACTGTTTTTT
TRBJ2-7 14 TRBD2 - TRBV11-3 CASSYGTSGDEQYF TGTGCCAGCAGCTACGGGACTAGCGGGGACGAGCAGTACTTC
TRBJ1-5 14 - - TRBV18 CASSRMDTSQPQHF TGTGCCAGCTCAAGGATGGACACGTCTCAGCCCCAGCATTTT
TRBJ2-1 15 TRBD2 - TRBV11-2 CASSPAGNSYNEQFF TGTGCCAGCAGCCCAGCGGGGAACTCCTACAATGAGCAGTTCTTC
TRBJ2-7 15 - few TRBV6-5 CASSYSGVGYYEQYF TGTGCCAGCAGTTATTCGGGAGTCGGCTACTACGAGCAGTACTTC
TRBJ1-4 13 TRBD1 few TRBV6-5 CASSWDRGHILFF TGTGCCAGCAGTTGGGACAGGGGGCACATACTGTTTTTT
TRBJ2-7 14 TRBD2 - TRBV13 CASRSAGGTYEQYF TGTGCCAGCAGATCAGCGGGGGGAACCTACGAGCAGTACTTC
TRBJ2-2 16 TRBD2 - TRBV18 CASSPGLAVNTGELFF TGTGCCAGCTCACCAGGACTAGCGGTGAACACCGGGGAGCTGTTTTTT
TRBJ1-1 14 - once TRBV10-3 CAISGRGENTEAFF TGTGCCATCAGTGGGCGGGGTGAGAACACTGAAGCTTTCTTT